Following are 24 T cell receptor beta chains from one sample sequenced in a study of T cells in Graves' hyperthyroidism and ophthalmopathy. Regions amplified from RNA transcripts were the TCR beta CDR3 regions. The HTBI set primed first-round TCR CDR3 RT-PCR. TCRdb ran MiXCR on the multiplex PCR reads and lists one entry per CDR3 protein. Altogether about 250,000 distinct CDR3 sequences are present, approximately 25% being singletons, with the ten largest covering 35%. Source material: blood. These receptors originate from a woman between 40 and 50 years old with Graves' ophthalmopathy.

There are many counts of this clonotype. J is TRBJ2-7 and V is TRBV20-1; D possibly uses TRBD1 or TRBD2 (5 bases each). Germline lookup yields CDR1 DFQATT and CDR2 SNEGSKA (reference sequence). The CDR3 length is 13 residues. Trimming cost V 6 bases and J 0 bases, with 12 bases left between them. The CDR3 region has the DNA TGCAGTGCCAGCATGAGGGGCTCCTACGAGCAGTACTTC. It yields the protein CSASMRGSYEQYF.

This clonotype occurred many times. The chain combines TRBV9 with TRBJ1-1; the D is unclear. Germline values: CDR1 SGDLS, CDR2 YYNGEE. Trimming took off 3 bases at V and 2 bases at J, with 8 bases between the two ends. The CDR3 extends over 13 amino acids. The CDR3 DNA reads TGTGCCAGCAGCGCTCCCGGAAACACTGAAGCTTTCTTT. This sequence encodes CASSAPGNTEAFF.

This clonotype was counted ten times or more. The CDR3: CASRVLAGAYEQYF. The CDR3 coding sequence is TGTGCCAGCCGCGTACTAGCGGGAGCATACGAGCAGTACTTC. The chain combines TRBV28 with TRBJ2-7, with 11 nucleotides matching TRBD2. J lost 4 bases, V lost 8 bases, and 7 bases had no gene match. This CDR3 contains 14 residues. The germline gives CDR1 MDHEN, CDR2 SYDVKM.

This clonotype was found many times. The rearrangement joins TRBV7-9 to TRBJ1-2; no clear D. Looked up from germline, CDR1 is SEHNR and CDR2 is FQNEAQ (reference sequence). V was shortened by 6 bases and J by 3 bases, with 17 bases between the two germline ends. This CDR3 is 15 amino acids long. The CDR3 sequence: CASSYTGGRDYGYTF. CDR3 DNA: TGTGCCAGCAGTTACACGGGAGGGCGCGACTATGGCTACACCTTC.

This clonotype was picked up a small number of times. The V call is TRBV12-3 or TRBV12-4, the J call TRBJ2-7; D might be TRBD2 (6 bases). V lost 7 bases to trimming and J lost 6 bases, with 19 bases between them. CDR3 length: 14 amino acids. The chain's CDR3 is CASTPGRGRSEQYF. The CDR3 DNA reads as TGTGCCAGCACCCCGGGGCGGGGTCGGAGCGAGCAGTACTTC.

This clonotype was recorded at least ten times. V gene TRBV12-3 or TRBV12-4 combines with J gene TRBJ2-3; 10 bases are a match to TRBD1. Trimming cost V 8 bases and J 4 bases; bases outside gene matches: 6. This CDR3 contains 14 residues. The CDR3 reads CASSRQGAADTQYF. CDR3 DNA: TGTGCCAGCTCTAGACAGGGGGCGGCAGATACGCAGTATTTT.

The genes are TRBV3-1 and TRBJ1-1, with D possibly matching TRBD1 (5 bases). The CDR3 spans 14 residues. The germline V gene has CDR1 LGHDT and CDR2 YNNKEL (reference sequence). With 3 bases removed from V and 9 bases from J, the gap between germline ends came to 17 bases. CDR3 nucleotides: TGTGCCAGCAGCCAGCGGAACGTCGGGACTAAAGCTTTCTTT. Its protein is CASSQRNVGTKAFF.

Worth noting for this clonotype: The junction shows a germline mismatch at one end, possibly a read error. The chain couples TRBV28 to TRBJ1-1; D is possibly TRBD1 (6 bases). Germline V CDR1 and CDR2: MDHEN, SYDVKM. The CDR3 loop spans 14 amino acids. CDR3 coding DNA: TGTGCCAGCAGGTCCCAAGGGGGGAAGGCTGAAGCTATCTTT. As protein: CASRSQGGKAEAIF. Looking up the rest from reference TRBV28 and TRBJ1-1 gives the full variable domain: DVKVTQSSRYLVKRTGEKVFLECVQDMDHENMFWYRQDPGLGLRLIYFSYDVKMKEKGDIPEGYSVSREKKERFSLILESASTNQTSMYLCASRSQGGKAEAIFGQGTRLTVV.

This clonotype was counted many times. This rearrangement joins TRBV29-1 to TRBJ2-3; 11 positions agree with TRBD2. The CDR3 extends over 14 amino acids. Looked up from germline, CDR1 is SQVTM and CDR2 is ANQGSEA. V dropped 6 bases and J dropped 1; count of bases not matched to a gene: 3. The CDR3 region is CSVPTSGGTDTQYF. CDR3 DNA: TGCAGCGTCCCGACTAGCGGGGGCACAGATACGCAGTATTTT.

CDR3 amino acids: CASRVGTVSYEQYF. The CDR3 DNA follows: TGTGCCAGCAGAGTGGGTACAGTCTCCTACGAGCAGTACTTC. V is TRBV28 and J is TRBJ2-7; D ambiguous. This CDR3 is built from 14 residues. With 6 bases removed from V and 0 bases from J, the gap between germline ends came to 12 bases. Germline V gene data show CDR1 as MDHEN and CDR2 as SYDVKM.

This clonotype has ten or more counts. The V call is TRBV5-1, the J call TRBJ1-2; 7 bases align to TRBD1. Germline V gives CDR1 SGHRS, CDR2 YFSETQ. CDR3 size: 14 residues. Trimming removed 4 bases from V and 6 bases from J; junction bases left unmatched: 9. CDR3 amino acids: CASSEQDRDHGYTF. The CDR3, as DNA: TGCGCCAGCAGCGAACAAGACAGGGATCATGGCTACACCTTC.

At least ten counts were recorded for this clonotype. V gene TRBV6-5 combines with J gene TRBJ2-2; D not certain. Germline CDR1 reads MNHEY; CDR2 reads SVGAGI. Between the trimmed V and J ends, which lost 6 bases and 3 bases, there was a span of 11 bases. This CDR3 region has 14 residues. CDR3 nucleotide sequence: TGTGCCAGCAGCACCGTATTAGACACCGGGGAGCTGTTTTTT. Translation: CASSTVLDTGELFF.

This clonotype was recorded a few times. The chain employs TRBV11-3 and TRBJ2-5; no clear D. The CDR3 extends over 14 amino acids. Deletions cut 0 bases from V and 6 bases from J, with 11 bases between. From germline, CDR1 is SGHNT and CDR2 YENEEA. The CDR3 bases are TGTGCCAGCAGCTTAGATGGCCCTCAGAAGACCCAGTACTTC. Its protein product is CASSLDGPQKTQYF.

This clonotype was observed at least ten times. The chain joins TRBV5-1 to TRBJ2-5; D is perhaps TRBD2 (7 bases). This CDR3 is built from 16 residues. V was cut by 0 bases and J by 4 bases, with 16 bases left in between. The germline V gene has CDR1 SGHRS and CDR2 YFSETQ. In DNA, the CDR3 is TGCGCCAGCAGCTTGGAGGGTCGGGGGGCCCCAGAGACCCAGTACTTC. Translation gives CASSLEGRGAPETQYF.

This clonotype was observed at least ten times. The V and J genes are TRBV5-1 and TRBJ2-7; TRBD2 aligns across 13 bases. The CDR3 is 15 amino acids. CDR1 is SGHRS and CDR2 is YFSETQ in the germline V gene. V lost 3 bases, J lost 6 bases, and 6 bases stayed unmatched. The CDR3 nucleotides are TGCGCCAGCAGCTACAGACTAGCGGGAGGTGCCGAGCAGTACTTC. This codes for CASSYRLAGGAEQYF.

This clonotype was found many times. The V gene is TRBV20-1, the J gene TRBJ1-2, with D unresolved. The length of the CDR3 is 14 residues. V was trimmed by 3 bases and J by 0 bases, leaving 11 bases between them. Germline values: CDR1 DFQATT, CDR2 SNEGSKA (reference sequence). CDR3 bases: TGCAGTGCTAGTGGGTCCGTGGCTAACTATGGCTACACCTTC. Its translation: CSASGSVANYGYTF.

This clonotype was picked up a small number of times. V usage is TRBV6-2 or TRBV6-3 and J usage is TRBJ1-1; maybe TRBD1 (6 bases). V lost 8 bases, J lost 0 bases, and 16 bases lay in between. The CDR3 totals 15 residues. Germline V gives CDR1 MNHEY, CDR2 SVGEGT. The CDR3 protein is CASRRTASMNTEAFF. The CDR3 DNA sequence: TGTGCCAGCCGACGGACAGCCTCGATGAACACTGAAGCTTTCTTT.

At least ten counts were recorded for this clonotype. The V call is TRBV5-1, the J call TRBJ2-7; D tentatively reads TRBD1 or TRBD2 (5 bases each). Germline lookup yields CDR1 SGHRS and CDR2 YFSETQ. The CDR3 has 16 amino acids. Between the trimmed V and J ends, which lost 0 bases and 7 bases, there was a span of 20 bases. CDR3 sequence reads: CASSLGREGPPGEQYF. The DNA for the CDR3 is TGCGCCAGCAGCTTGGGTCGGGAAGGCCCCCCAGGGGAGCAGTACTTC.

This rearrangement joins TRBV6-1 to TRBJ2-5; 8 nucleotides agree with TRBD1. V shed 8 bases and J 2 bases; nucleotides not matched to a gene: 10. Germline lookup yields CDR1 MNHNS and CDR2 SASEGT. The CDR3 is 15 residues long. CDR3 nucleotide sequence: TGTGCCAGCCGGGACAGGACAAAGGTACAAGAGACCCAGTACTTC. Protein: CASRDRTKVQETQYF.

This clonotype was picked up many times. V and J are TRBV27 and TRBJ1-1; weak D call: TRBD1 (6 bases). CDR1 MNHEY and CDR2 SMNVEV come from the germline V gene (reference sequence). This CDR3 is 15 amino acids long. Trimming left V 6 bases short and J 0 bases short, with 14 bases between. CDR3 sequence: CASRIIGTLNTEAFF. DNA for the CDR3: TGTGCCAGCAGGATCATCGGGACACTGAACACTGAAGCTTTCTTT.

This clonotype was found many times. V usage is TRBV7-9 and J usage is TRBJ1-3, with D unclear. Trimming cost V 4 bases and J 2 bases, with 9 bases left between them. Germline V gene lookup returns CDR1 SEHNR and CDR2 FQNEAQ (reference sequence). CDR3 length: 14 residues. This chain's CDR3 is CASSYYPPGNTIYF. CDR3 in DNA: TGTGCCAGCAGCTATTACCCCCCTGGAAACACCATATATTTT.

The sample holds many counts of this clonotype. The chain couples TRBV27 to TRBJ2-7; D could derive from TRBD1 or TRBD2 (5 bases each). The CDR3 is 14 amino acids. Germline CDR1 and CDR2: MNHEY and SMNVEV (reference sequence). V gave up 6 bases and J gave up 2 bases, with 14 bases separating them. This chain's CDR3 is CASRWDGDPYEQYF. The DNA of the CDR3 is TGTGCCAGCAGGTGGGACGGGGACCCCTACGAGCAGTACTTC.

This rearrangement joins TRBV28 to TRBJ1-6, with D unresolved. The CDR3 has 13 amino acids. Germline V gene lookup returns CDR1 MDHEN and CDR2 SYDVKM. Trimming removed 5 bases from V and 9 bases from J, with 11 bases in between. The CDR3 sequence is CASSELRGSPLHF. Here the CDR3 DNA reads TGTGCCAGCAGTGAATTGCGGGGTTCACCCCTCCACTTT.

Here the CDR3 reads CASSYEQLHQPQHF. As DNA, the CDR3 is TGTGCCAGCAGTTACGAACAGTTACATCAGCCCCAGCATTTT. This chain joins TRBV6-2 or TRBV6-3 and TRBJ1-5; D is undetermined. Germline V gene sequence: CDR1 MNHEY, CDR2 SVGEGT. The CDR3 has 14 amino acids. Trimming removed 2 bases from V and 5 bases from J, with 10 bases in between.